Each of the 4 T cell receptor beta chains below was sequenced from the same sample in a study of OX40 agonist ivuxolimab in advanced cancers. Profiling relied on immunoSEQ multiplex PCR, and the TCRdb table lists in-frame clones only, not all of them. This table has 68,000 or so clones, roughly 83% appearing once. The specimen comprised CD4+ or CD8+ T cells sorted from blood, sampled in a trial of the OX40 agonist ivuxolimab. The receptor set was obtained from an adult with an advanced solid tumor such as melanoma, head and neck, liver or kidney cancer.

This clone was counted a few times. The chain uses TRBV28 and TRBJ1-6; D perhaps matches TRBD1 (5 bases). Trimming cost V 9 bases and J 8 bases, with 11 bases left between them. There are 12 residues in the CDR3. Germline lookup yields CDR1 MDHEN and CDR2 SYDVKM. Here the CDR3 DNA reads TGTGCCAGTGAAGGGGATTATTCACCCCTCCACTTT. It specifies CASEGDYSPLHF.

This clone has just a few counts. The gene calls are TRBV6-4 and TRBJ2-3; D is possibly TRBD1 or TRBD2 (5 bases each). The V end was cut by 6 bases, the J end by 4 bases, with 14 bases between. CDR3 size: 14 residues. The germline CDR1 and CDR2 sequences are MRHNA and SNTAGT. The CDR3 here is CASRRDGPSDTQYF. The CDR3 coding sequence is TGTGCCAGCAGACGGGACGGACCCTCAGATACGCAGTATTTT.

The V and J genes are TRBV5-1 and TRBJ1-2; D is ambiguous. Germline-derived CDR1 and CDR2 are SGHRS and YFSETQ. This CDR3 spans 13 amino acids. With 3 bases removed from V and 5 bases from J, the gap between germline ends came to 11 bases. CDR3 coding DNA: TGCGCCAGCAGCTACGGCAACACTTATGGCTACACCTTC. Its protein product is CASSYGNTYGYTF.

The chain carries TRBV4-2 and TRBJ2-7, with D possibly TRBD2 on 5 matching bases. The CDR3 consists of 15 residues. The germline V gene encodes CDR1 LGHNA and CDR2 YNFKEQ. The ends were cut back, 1 base at V and 5 bases at J, with 15 bases in the middle. The CDR3 DNA reads as TGTGCCAGCAGCCAAGTCACTAGGGATATTGACGAGCAGTACTTC. Protein: CASSQVTRDIDEQYF.